Following are 26 T cell receptor beta chains from one sample sequenced in a study of T-cell memory formation after mild COVID-19. Using its own MiXCR run on the 5' RACE reads, TCRdb lists one record per CDR3 protein. The sample records 250,000 to 300,000 distinct CDR3 sequences, 16% being singletons. Sequenced: PBMCs or a T cell subset sorted from them (not recorded which). Receptor source: a man aged 18 to 30 who had mild COVID-19 (a few samples of this study predate the infection). Cell type and time point are not known.

V usage is TRBV20-1 and J usage is TRBJ1-2; 7 nucleotides agree with TRBD1. After removal of 0 bases from V and 5 bases from J, the junction contained 3 bases not matched to a gene. Germline V gene data show CDR1 as DFQATT and CDR2 as SNEGSKA (reference sequence). The CDR3 spans 13 residues. CDR3 coding DNA: TGCAGTGCTAGAGAGCCAGGGGGTTATGGCTACACCTTC. This sequence encodes CSAREPGGYGYTF.

This clonotype was detected a few times. The chain carries TRBV4-1 and TRBJ2-7, with TRBD1 matching over 8 bases. Germline CDR1 reads MGHRA; CDR2 reads YSYEKL. This CDR3 is built from 13 residues. With V trimmed by 4 bases and J by 5 bases, 4 bases remained unmatched. CDR3 loop: CASSRSQGDEQYF. CDR3 DNA: TGCGCCAGCAGCCGATCACAGGGGGACGAGCAGTACTTC.

This clonotype has just a few counts. This chain connects TRBV12-3 or TRBV12-4 to TRBJ2-3; D remains unclear. The CDR3 totals 16 residues. The ends were cut back, 2 bases at V and 1 base at J, with 13 bases in the middle. CDR3 nucleotide sequence: TGTGCCAGCAGTTTATTGTTGGGTTCCGGCACAGATACGCAGTATTTT. It codes for CASSLLLGSGTDTQYF.

This clonotype showed up just a few times. This chain connects TRBV20-1 to TRBJ2-1, with 7 bases fitting TRBD2. The CDR3 extends over 14 amino acids. Trimming cost V 2 bases and J 6 bases; bases outside gene matches: 7. Germline CDR1 reads DFQATT; CDR2 reads SNEGSKA (reference sequence). CDR3 nucleotide sequence: TGCAGTGCTAGAAGGACGGGGGGTGCCAATGAGCAGTTCTTC. The encoded protein is CSARRTGGANEQFF.

This clonotype was seen a handful of times. J is TRBJ2-4 and V is TRBV7-2; 7 bases agree with TRBD2. Per the germline V gene, CDR1 is SGHTA and CDR2 is FQGNSA. V was pared by 5 bases and J by 7 bases, with 5 bases of the junction left unmatched. This CDR3 is built from 13 residues. CDR3 bases: TGTGCCAGCAGCCAACCCGGGAGGAACATTCAGTACTTC. Translated, it gives CASSQPGRNIQYF.

This clonotype was observed at least ten times. The chain has TRBV6-2 or TRBV6-3 and TRBJ2-1; 10 bases are shared with TRBD2. After removal of 5 bases from V and 4 bases from J, the junction contained 5 bases not matched to a gene. The CDR3 is made up of 15 amino acids. Germline values: CDR1 MNHEY, CDR2 SVGEGT. In nucleotides, the CDR3 is TGTGCCAGCAGTCCTCTAGCGGGGGAGTACAATGAGCAGTTCTTC. Amino acid sequence: CASSPLAGEYNEQFF.

The gene calls are TRBV5-1 and TRBJ1-1; TRBD1 might be the D (6 bases). CDR3 length: 13 residues. V was trimmed by 4 bases and J by 7 bases, leaving 14 bases between them. Germline lookup yields CDR1 SGHRS and CDR2 YFSETQ. The CDR3 sequence: CASSDGGTFEAFF. The CDR3 DNA is TGCGCCAGCAGCGATGGGGGGACATTTGAAGCTTTCTTT.

This chain joins TRBV7-2 and TRBJ2-5; TRBD1 might be the D (5 bases). This CDR3 has 13 amino acids. Germline values: CDR1 SGHTA, CDR2 FQGNSA. V was shortened by 5 bases and J by 3 bases, with 10 bases between the two germline ends. The CDR3 DNA reads as TGTGCCAGCAGCGGGGCCAAAAAAGAGACCCAGTACTTC. This sequence encodes CASSGAKKETQYF.

This clonotype was seen only a few times. V gene TRBV6-1 combines with J gene TRBJ2-1; D remains ambiguous. The CDR3 spans 11 residues. Germline V gene sequence: CDR1 MNHNS, CDR2 SASEGT. Trimming removed 10 bases at V and 3 bases at J, with 7 bases between. The CDR3 sequence is CAIRSYNEQFF. DNA of the CDR3: TGTGCCATCCGGAGCTACAATGAGCAGTTCTTC.

This clonotype has more than one count but fewer than ten. The chain joins TRBV2 to TRBJ1-5; the match to TRBD1 covers 10 bases. The junction had 5 bases not matched to a gene; V was cut back by 8 bases and J by 4 bases. The CDR3 has 14 residues. Germline CDR1 SNHLY, CDR2 FYNNEI. The CDR3 DNA is TGTGCCAGCCACCGGGACAGGGGTAATCAGCCCCAGCATTTT. Translation: CASHRDRGNQPQHF.

This chain uses TRBV18 with TRBJ1-2, with D unclear. This CDR3 spans 13 amino acids. Germline V CDR1 and CDR2: KGHSH, LQKENI. Trimming shortened V by 0 bases and J by 5 bases, and 7 bases separated the two germline ends. The DNA of the CDR3 is TGTGCCAGCTCACCACCGGATTCGTATGGCTACACCTTC. This encodes CASSPPDSYGYTF.

This sequence joins TRBV5-6 and TRBJ2-5; no clear D. CDR3 length equals 14 residues. The germline V and J ends were trimmed by 1 base and 1 base, with 8 bases remaining between them. The V gene's germline CDR1 is SGHDT and CDR2 YYEEEE. CDR3 amino acids: CASSLSPSQETQYF. CDR3 in DNA: TGTGCCAGCAGCTTGTCTCCTAGCCAAGAGACCCAGTACTTC.

The chain couples TRBV5-6 to TRBJ2-7; the D gene could be TRBD1 or TRBD2 (5 bases each). V gave up 0 bases and J gave up 4 bases, with 14 bases separating them. Germline loops: CDR1 SGHDT, CDR2 YYEEEE. The CDR3 totals 15 residues. DNA for the CDR3: TGTGCCAGCAGCTTGGGGTACAGAGGGGATTACGAGCAGTACGTC. Protein product: CASSLGYRGDYEQYV.

The chain employs TRBV7-6 and TRBJ2-2; either TRBD1 or TRBD2 may supply D (5 bases each). The V end was cut by 1 base, the J end by 3 bases, with 12 bases between. This CDR3 is built from 16 residues. Germline V lookup: CDR1 SGHVS, CDR2 FNYEAQ. This chain's CDR3 is CASSLGGLAYTGELFF. CDR3 DNA: TGTGCCAGCAGCTTAGGGGGCCTAGCCTACACCGGGGAGCTGTTTTTT.

This clonotype has only a few counts. The V gene is TRBV5-1, the J gene TRBJ2-5; D gene unclear. The length of the CDR3 is 16 residues. Per the germline V gene, CDR1 is SGHRS and CDR2 is YFSETQ. Trimming left V 4 bases short and J 1 base short, with 17 bases between. The CDR3 sequence is CASSRWARQSQETQYF. Here the CDR3 DNA reads TGCGCCAGCAGCCGGTGGGCCAGGCAGTCCCAAGAGACCCAGTACTTC. The full variable domain, its missing parts supplied by reference TRBV5-1 and TRBJ2-5, is KAGVTQTPRYLIKTRGQQVTLSCSPISGHRSVSWYQQTPGQGLQFLFEYFSETQRNKGNFPGRFSGRQFSNSRSEMNVSTLELGDSALYLCASSRWARQSQETQYFGPGTRLLVL.

DNA of the CDR3: TGTGCCAGCAGCCCTCGGACTAGCGGGGGAACCTCTAGCACAGATACGCAGTATTTT. This sequence encodes CASSPRTSGGTSSTDTQYF. This chain uses TRBV3-1 with TRBJ2-3; 13 nucleotides match TRBD2. Germline-derived CDR1 and CDR2 are LGHDT and YNNKEL (reference sequence). The ends lost 4 bases at V and 0 bases at J; junction bases unmatched: 10. The length of the CDR3 is 19 residues.

This chain uses TRBV29-1 with TRBJ2-5; no clear D. This CDR3 region has 13 residues. V lost 1 base and J lost 5, with 11 bases in between. Germline assignment: CDR1 SQVTM and CDR2 ANQGSEA. CDR3 DNA: TGCAGCGTTGAAGGCGCGCGCGCGGAGACCCAGTACTTC. Translated, it gives CSVEGARAETQYF.

This clonotype was found a few times. The genes are TRBV5-8 and TRBJ1-1; no firm D call. Trimming shortened V by 3 bases and J by 8 bases, and 5 bases separated the two germline ends. This CDR3 region has 10 residues. Germline V gene lookup returns CDR1 SGHTS and CDR2 YDEGEE. CDR3 coding DNA: TGTGCCAGCAGCTATCCGGAAGCTTTCTTT. It encodes CASSYPEAFF.

Details on this clonotype: The junction departs from the called germline gene at one end, perhaps through a read error. V gene TRBV19 combines with J gene TRBJ2-5, with 8 nucleotides matching TRBD2. The CDR3 is 16 amino acids. The germline gives CDR1 LNHDA, CDR2 SQIVND (reference sequence). The CDR3 DNA sequence: TGTGCCAGTAGCATAGGGTCTAGCGGGCGCCAAGAGACCCAGTACTTC. Residues: CASSIGSSGRQETQYF.

The chain recombines TRBV10-1 with TRBJ2-7; maybe TRBD1 (5 bases). Germline CDR1 and CDR2: WNHNN and SYGVQD (reference sequence). This CDR3 is built from 14 residues. V lost 0 bases, J lost 5 bases, and 11 bases lay in between. The CDR3 protein is CASSESAGWHEQYF. The CDR3 bases are TGCGCCAGCAGTGAGTCGGCAGGGTGGCACGAGCAGTACTTC.

This chain connects TRBV6-2 or TRBV6-3 to TRBJ2-7; maybe TRBD2 (5 bases). Germline CDR1 reads MNHEY; CDR2 reads SVGEGT. V shed 0 bases and J shed 2 bases, with 8 bases lying between them. CDR3 length: 14 amino acids. CDR3 protein: CASSYSDGTYEQYF. Written as DNA, the CDR3 is TGTGCCAGCAGTTACTCCGACGGGACCTACGAGCAGTACTTC.

This chain joins TRBV4-1 and TRBJ1-6; tentative D call: TRBD1 (5 bases). The CDR3 is 15 amino acids. V was shortened by 3 bases and J by 13 bases, with 19 bases between the two germline ends. Looked up from germline, CDR1 is MGHRA and CDR2 is YSYEKL. CDR3 bases: TGCGCCAGCAGCCACCACGGGACCGCCGAAGACCCCCTCCACTTT. It encodes CASSHHGTAEDPLHF.

The chain has TRBV12-3 or TRBV12-4 and TRBJ1-3; possibly TRBD1 for D (5 bases). V lost 8 bases to trimming and J lost 4 bases, with 15 bases between them. The CDR3 consists of 14 residues. CDR3 DNA: TGTGCCAGCCGGGGCCCTTTGGAAGGAAACACCATATATTTT. Translated: CASRGPLEGNTIYF.

This clonotype was picked up a small number of times. The chain combines TRBV4-1 with TRBJ1-5; no clear D gene. Germline loops: CDR1 MGHRA, CDR2 YSYEKL. The CDR3 runs to 15 residues. With 3 bases removed from V and 5 bases from J, the gap between germline ends came to 14 bases. Written as DNA, the CDR3 is TGCGCCAGCAGCCACGTGGGAAGGCGGGATCAGCCCCAGCATTTT. Translating it yields CASSHVGRRDQPQHF.

The table lists this clonotype with a few counts. The rearrangement links TRBV18 to TRBJ2-3; D call uncertain. Trimming took off 2 bases at V and 0 bases at J, with 6 bases between the two ends. The CDR3 contains 14 residues. CDR1 and CDR2 (germline): KGHSH, LQKENI. The CDR3 DNA reads TGTGCCAGCTCACCAATGATTAGCACAGATACGCAGTATTTT. Its translation: CASSPMISTDTQYF.

The chain carries TRBV18 and TRBJ1-1; tentative D call: TRBD1 (6 bases). V was cut by 4 bases and J by 3 bases, with 12 bases left in between. Germline CDR1 KGHSH, CDR2 LQKENI. The CDR3 totals 14 residues. The CDR3, as DNA: TGTGCCAGCTCACTGCACAGGGATGACACTGAAGCTTTCTTT. It is translated as CASSLHRDDTEAFF.